Sequencing of this TCR beta chain was carried out in a study of beta chain features in type 1 diabetes (dated by TCRdb to the late 2010s). About the full investigation: Mean age, gender distribution, total cell number and subset yield did not differ between patients and healthy donors. Regulatory and stem cell-like memory subsets were obtained from only 8 patients and roughly eight healthy donors, while naive and central memory subsets were obtained from all 28 donors. The study compared the TCRB repertoires of sorted circulating CD4+ T cell subsets in recently diagnosed type 1 diabetes patients with those in matched healthy donors. Across all samples, some 99 million sorted cells were examined, and cell number per subset correlated strongly with RNA yield. The research as a whole found: Because cDNA was sequenced instead of genomic DNA, activated cells with high expression could be over-represented, although the groups did not differ in activation or CD3 levels. PCR might favor shorter templates, but patient and control samples were amplified and corrected together, so any skew would affect both groups equally. Naive, central memory and regulatory TCRB repertoires appeared more similar among patients than among healthy donors. Fewer insertions and more nucleotide deletions at VDJ recombination sites were observed in patients with type 1 diabetes, implying thymic rearrangement abnormalities. Because small numbers of individuals were included in the HLA sub-analyses, any influence of HLA type on TCRB rearrangement was left unresolved. In all four CD4+ subsets, TCRB CDR3 length was moderately but significantly shorter in type 1 diabetes patients.

From each donor, a single peripheral blood sample of approximately 120 mL on average was drawn into heparinised tubes. A BD FACSAria II and a panel including CD45RO, CCR7, CD25, CD127, CD95 and CD27 were used to sort naive, central memory, regulatory and stem cell-like memory CD4+ T cells. Every sorted population had a purity above 95%. PBMCs were isolated right away by Lymphoprep density gradient centrifugation and were stained directly, without culture. Samples were stained and sorted in pairs, with one healthy donor and one patient per experiment, so that batch effects were minimized. CDR1 and CDR2 are drawn from the germline V gene: MGHRA, YSYEKL. V loses 1 base of germline sequence and J loses 6 bases, and the interval between the two ends is 19 bases. From cysteine to phenylalanine, the CDR3 is 16 amino acids long. CDR3 DNA only is kept here, 48 bases in frame from base 1. In this sample, this clone turned up once. Its antigen specificity is not known. Nothing much larger sits one base from this clone, and base qualities are not available.

The entire isolated RNA was reverse transcribed using the High Capacity cDNA Reverse Transcription Kit, and thus expressed TCRB transcripts were sequenced. Naive, central memory and regulatory T cell samples underwent deep immunoSEQ sequencing, averaging around 3.7 million total reads per sample. Sorted cells were lysed in RLT buffer and RNA was extracted with DNase-treated RNeasy Micro or Mini kits, depending on cell number. To prevent cross-contamination, every cell subset was processed on its own, while patient and healthy donor samples were processed together. The immunoSEQ multiplex PCR was used to amplify TCRB sequences from cDNA, generating 87-bp fragments that spanned the CDR3 region. Sequencing of the amplicons was performed on the Illumina HiSeq platform. The study's processing was this. PCR bias was computationally corrected using synthetic template baselines, reads within Hamming distance 2 were collapsed, and singletons that could not be merged were discarded. Reads were aligned to IMGT to assign V, D and J genes, CDR3 length, and insertions or deletions at six rearrangement sites. Within each subset, clonotype counts were normalized to sorted cell number, and only after that were true diversity and Gini coefficients computed with the tcR R package. The overlap coefficient, calculated on TCRB nucleotide sequences, was used to measure repertoire sharing. As stored in TCRdb, this immuneACCESS dataset retains in-frame rearrangements with V and J assigned. A fraction of the clones does not appear; measured against another copy, unresolved V genes explain less than half of the discrepancy, and the remainder lacks a known reason. V and J calls and clone size are as listed in that table; D and trimming were resolved from the DNA. The sample yields approximately 130,000 clones; roughly 17% were counted once. The ten biggest clones cover around 2.7% of the sample.

The receptor was isolated from a man aged 18 to 29 with type 1 diabetes. The chain is assembled from TRBV4-1 and TRBJ2-7; the D gene is perhaps TRBD2, from 5 matching bases. The specimen sequenced was central memory CD4+ T cells from blood. The bases read TGCGCCAGCAGCCAAGTGAGGTTACTAGTCTGGTCCGAGCAGTACTTC. This yields the protein CASSQVRLLVWSEQYF.